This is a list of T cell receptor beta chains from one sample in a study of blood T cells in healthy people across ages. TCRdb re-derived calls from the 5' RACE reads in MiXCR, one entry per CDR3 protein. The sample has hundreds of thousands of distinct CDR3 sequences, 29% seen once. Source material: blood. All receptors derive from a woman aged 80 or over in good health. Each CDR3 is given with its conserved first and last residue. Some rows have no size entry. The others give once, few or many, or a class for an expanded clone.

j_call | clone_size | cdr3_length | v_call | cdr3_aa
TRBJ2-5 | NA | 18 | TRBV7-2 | CASSLGGLAGGRQETQYF
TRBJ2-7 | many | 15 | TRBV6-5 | CASSYRGQSNYEQYF
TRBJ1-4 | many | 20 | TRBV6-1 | CASGGPTGTRVALTNEKLFF
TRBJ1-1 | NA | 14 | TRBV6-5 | CASRPRQKNTEAFF
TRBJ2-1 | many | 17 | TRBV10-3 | CAISEGETGGGYNEQFF
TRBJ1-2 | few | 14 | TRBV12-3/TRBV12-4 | CASRQTGIDYGYTF
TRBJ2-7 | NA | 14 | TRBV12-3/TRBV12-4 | CASSSGGSDYEQYF
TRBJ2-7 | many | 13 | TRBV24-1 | CATRIKDSYEQYF
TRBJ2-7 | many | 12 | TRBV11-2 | CASSSTRVEQYF
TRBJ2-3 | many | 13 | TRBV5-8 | CASLHRHTDTQYF
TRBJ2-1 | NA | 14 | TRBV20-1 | CSASGGQGADEQFF
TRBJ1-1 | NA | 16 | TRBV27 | CASRRDTTGTNTEAFF
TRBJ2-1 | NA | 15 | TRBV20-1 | CSASLGKTWGDEQFF
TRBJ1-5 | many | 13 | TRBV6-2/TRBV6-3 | CASKDRANQPQHF
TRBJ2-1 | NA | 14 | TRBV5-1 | CASSSQTGDNEQFF
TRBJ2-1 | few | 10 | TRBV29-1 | CSVAGDSQFF
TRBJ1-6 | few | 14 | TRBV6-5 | CASSSLGGGSPLHF
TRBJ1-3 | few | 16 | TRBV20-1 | CSARITGTGNGNTIYF
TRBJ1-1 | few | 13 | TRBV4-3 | CASTSRMGSEAFF
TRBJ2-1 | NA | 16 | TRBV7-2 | CASSLARREGLVEQFF
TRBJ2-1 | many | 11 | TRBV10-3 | CAIGSYNEQFF
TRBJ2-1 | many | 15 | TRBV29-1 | CSVDPGRSSYNEQFF
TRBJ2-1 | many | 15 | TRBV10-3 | CAISKTSGAYNEQFF
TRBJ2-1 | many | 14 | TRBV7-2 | CASREAGGYNEQFF
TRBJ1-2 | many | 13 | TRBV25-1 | CASSRDGNYGYTF
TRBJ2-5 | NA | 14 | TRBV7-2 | CASSDPGTEETQYF